This T cell receptor beta chain comes out of a study of T cell changes during pregnancy in multiple sclerosis. Germline V gene lookup returns CDR1 KGHSH and CDR2 LQKENI. The CDR3 length is 13 residues. V gave up 2 bases and J gave up 11 bases, with 15 bases separating them. Assay used: immunoSEQ multiplex PCR; TCRdb lists only in-frame clones, some missing. The sample lists 55,000 to 95,000 clones; more than 80% were seen once. The specimen comprised peripheral blood, sampled in the second trimester of pregnancy. The receptor's source is a female donor in good health, enrolled as a control in a pregnancy study. This chain uses TRBV18 with TRBJ1-1, with D possibly TRBD1 on 5 matching bases. CDR3 amino acids: CASSPGQGDSAFF. The CDR3 DNA reads as TGTGCCAGCTCACCAGGGCAGGGCGATTCGGCTTTCTTT.